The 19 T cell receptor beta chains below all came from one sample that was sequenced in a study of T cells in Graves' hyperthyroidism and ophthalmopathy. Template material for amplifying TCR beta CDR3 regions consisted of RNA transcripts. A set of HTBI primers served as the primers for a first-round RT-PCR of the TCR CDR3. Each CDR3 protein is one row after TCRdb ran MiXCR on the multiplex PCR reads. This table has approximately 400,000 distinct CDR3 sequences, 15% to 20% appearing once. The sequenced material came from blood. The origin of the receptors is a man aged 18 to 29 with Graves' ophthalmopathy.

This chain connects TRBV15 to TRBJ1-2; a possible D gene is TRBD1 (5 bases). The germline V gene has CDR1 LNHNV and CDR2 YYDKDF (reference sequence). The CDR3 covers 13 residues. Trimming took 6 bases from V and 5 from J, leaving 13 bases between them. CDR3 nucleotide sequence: TGTGCCACCAGTCCGGGGGAGGGATATGGCTACACCTTC. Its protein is CATSPGEGYGYTF. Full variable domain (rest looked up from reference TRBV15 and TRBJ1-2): DAMVIQNPRYQVTQFGKPVTLSCSQTLNHNVMYWYQQKSSQAPKLLFHYYDKDFNNEADTPDNFQSRRPNTSFCFLDIRSPGLGDTAMYLCATSPGEGYGYTFGSGTRLTVV.

The DNA of the CDR3 is TGTGCCAGCACTAGCGGGGGGTTCGAGCAGTACTTC. The encoded protein is CASTSGGFEQYF. This rearrangement joins TRBV6-1 to TRBJ2-7, with 11 bases fitting TRBD2. The germline gives CDR1 MNHNS, CDR2 SASEGT. With V trimmed by 7 bases and J by 6 bases, 2 bases remained unmatched. The CDR3 length is 12 residues.

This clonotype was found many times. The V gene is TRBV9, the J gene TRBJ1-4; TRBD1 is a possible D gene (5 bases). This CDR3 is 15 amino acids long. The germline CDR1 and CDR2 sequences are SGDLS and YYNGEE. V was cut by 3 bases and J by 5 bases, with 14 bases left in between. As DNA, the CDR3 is TGTGCCAGCAGCGGAACCGGGACCGTGAATGAAAAACTGTTTTTT. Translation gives CASSGTGTVNEKLFF.

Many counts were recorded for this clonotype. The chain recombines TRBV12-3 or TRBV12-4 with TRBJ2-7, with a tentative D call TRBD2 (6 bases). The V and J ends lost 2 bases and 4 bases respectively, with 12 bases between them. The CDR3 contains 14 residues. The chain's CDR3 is CASSLQLALYEQYF. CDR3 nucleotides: TGTGCCAGCAGTTTACAACTAGCCCTTTACGAGCAGTACTTC.

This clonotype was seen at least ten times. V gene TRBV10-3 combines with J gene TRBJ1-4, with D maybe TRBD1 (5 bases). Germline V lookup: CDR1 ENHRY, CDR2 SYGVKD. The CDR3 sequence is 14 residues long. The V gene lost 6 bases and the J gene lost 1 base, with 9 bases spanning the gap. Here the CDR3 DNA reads TGTGCCATCAGGGGCCAGGGAACTAATGAAAAACTGTTTTTT. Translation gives CAIRGQGTNEKLFF.

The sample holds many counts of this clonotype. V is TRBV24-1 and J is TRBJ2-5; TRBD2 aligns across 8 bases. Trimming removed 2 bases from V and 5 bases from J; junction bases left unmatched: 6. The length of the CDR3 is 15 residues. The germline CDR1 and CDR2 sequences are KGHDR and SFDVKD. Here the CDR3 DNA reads TGTGCCACCAGTGATTCGTCCGGGACTAGGGAGACCCAGTACTTC. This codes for CATSDSSGTRETQYF.

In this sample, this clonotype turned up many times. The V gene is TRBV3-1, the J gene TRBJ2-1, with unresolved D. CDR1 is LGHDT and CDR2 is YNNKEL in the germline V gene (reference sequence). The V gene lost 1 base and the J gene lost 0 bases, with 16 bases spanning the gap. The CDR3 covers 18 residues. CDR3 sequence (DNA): TGTGCCAGCAGCCAAGTCTCTCCTGCGACCGACTCCTACAATGAGCAGTTCTTC. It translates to CASSQVSPATDSYNEQFF.

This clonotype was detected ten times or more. The CDR3, as DNA: TGTGCCAGCAGTGACCCCAGACAGGGGGGGTGGGCTGAAGCTTTCTTT. This sequence encodes CASSDPRQGGWAEAFF. The gene calls are TRBV12-3 or TRBV12-4 and TRBJ1-1; TRBD1 agrees at 9 bases. CDR3 length: 16 residues. Trimming cost V 5 bases and J 6 bases; bases outside gene matches: 13.

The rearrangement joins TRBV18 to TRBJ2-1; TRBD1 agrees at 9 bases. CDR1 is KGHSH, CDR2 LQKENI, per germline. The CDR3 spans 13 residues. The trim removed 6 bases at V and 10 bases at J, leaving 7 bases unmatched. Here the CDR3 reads CASSRDRVKEQFF. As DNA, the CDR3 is TGTGCCAGCTCCCGGGACAGGGTTAAGGAGCAGTTCTTC.

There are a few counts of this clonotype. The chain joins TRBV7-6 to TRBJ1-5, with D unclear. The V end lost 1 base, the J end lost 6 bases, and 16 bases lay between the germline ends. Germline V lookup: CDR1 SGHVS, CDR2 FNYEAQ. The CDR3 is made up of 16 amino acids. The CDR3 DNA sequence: TGTGCCAGCAGCTTAGGAAAGTGGGGTTCTGGTCAGCCCCAGCATTTT. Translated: CASSLGKWGSGQPQHF.

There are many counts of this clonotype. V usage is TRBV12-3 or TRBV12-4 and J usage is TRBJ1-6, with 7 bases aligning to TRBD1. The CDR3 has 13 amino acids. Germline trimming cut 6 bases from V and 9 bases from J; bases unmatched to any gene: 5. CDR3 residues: CASSTTGASPLHF. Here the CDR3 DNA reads TGTGCCAGCAGCACAACAGGGGCTTCACCCCTCCACTTT.

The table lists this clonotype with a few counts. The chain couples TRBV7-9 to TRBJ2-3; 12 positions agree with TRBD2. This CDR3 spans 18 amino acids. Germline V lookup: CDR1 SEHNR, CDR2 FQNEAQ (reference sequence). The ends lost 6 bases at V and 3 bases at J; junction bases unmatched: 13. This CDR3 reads CASSRDSSGGAGTDTQYF. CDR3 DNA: TGTGCCAGCAGTCGGGACTCTAGCGGGGGGGCTGGAACAGATACGCAGTATTTT.

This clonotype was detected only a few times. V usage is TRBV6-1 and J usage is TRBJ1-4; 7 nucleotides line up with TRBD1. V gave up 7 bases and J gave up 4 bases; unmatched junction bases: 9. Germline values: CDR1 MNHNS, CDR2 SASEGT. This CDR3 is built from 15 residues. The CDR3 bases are TGTGCCAGCAAGCACCGGGACAGTCTTAATGAAAAACTGTTTTTT. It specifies CASKHRDSLNEKLFF.

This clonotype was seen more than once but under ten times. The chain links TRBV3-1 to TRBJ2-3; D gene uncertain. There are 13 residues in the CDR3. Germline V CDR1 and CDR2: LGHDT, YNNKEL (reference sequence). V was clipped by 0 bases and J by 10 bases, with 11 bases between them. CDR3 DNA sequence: TGTGCCAGCAGCCAAGATCCGTATTTTCCGCAGTATTTT. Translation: CASSQDPYFPQYF.

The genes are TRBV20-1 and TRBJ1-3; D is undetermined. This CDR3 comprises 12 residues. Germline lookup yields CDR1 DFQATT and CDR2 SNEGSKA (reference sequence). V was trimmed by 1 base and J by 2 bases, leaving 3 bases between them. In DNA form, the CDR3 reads TGCAGTGCTAGAGTGGCTGGAAACACCATATATTTT. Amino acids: CSARVAGNTIYF.

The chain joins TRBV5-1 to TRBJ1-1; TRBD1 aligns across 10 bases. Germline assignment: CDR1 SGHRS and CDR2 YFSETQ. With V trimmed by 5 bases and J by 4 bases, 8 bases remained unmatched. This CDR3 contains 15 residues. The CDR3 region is CASRRQGAGSTEAFF. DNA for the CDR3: TGCGCCAGCAGAAGACAGGGGGCAGGGTCCACTGAAGCTTTCTTT.

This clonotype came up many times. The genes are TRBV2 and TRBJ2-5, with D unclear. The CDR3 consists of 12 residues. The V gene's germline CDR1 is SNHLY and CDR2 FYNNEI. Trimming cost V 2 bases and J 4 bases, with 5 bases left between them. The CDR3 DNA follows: TGTGCCAGCAGTGAATGGTCAGAGACCCAGTACTTC. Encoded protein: CASSEWSETQYF. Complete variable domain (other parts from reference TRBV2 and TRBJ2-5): EPEVTQTPSHQVTQMGQEVILRCVPISNHLYFYWYRQILGQKVEFLVSFYNNEISEKSEIFDDQFSVERPDGSNFTLKIRSTKLEDSAMYFCASSEWSETQYFGPGTRLLVL.

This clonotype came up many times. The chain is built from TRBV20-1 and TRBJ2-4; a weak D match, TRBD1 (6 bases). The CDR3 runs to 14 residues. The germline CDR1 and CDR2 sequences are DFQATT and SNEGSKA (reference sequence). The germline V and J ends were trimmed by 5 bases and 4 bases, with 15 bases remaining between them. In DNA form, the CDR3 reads TGCAGTGCTGTAAGGGACACGCCAAAAAACATTCAGTACTTC. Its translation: CSAVRDTPKNIQYF.

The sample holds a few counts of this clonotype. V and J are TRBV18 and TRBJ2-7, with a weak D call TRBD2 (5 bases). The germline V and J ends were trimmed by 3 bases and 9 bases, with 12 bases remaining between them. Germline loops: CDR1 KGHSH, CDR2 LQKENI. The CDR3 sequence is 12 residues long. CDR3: CASSPDSSGQYF. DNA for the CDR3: TGTGCCAGCTCACCGGACTCCTCGGGGCAGTACTTC. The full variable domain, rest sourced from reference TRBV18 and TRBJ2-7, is NAGVMQNPRHLVRRRGQEARLRCSPMKGHSHVYWYRQLPEEGLKFMVYLQKENIIDESGMPKERFSAEFPKEGPSILRIQQVVRGDSAAYFCASSPDSSGQYFGPGTRLTVT.